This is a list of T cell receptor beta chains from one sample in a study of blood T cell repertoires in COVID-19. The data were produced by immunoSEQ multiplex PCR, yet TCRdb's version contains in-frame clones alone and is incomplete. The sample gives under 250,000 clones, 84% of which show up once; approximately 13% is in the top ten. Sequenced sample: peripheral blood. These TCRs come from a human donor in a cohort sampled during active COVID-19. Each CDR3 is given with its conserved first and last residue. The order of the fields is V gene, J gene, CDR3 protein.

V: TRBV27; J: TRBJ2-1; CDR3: CASSTGTSGSHPYNEQFF
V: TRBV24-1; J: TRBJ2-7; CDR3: CATSDTRTVRPYEQYF
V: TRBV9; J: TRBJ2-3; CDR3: CASSVFVPDTQYF
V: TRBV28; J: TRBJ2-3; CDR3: CASERGQGRDTQYF
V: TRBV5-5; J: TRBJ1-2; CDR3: CASSQDRDGYTF
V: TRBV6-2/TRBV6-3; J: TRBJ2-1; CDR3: CASSYSGLAGWNEQFF
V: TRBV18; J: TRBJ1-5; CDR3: CASSRLQGEGQPQHF
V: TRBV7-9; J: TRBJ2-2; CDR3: CASSVPYSGELFF
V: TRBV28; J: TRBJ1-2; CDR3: CASTTGFGYTF
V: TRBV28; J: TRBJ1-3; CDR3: CASSPGSVDTIYF
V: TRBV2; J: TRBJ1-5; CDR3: CASSEGTGWQPQHF
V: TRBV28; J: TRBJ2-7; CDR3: CASSLESPLYEQYF
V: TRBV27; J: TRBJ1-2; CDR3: CASSPTNRGYGYTF
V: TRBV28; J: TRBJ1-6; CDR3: CASSSPGRDEFYNSPLHF
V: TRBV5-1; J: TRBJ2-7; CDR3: CASSLETETYEQYF
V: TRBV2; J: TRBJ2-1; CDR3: CAGGTSEYNEQFF
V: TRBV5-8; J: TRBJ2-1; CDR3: CASLLQYNEQFF
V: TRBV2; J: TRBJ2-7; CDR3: CASRETGGYEQYF
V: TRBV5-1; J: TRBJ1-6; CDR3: CASSLGLGTGYNSPLHF
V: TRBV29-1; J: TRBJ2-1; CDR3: CSVLLAGVAGNEQFF
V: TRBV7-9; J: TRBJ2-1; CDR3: CASSSGQGANEQFF
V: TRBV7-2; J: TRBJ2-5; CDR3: CASSLRVPPGETQYF
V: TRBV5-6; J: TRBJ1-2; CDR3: CASTVGQGLYYGYTF
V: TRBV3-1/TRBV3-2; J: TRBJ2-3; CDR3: CASSDGLAGVTDTQYF
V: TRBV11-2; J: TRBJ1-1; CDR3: CASSLYERQGSEAFF
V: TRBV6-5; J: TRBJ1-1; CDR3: CASIDFRPSTEAFF
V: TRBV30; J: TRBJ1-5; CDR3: CAWSRQGWGQPQHF
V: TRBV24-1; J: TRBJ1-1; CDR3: CATSEGTKNTEAFF
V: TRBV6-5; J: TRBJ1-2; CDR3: CASRRTGGADGYTF
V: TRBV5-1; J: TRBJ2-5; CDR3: CASSLFPGQEETQYF
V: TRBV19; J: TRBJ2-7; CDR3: CASSMFLLPGVEQYF
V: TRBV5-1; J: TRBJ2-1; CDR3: CASSFGVSGRTYSEQFF
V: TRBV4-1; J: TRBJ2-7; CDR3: CASSRDEAYEQYF
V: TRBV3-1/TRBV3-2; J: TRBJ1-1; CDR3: CASSHRGAEAFF
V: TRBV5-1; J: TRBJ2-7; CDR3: CASSLSTGAEQYF
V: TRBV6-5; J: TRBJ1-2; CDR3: CASSPGQAYGYTF
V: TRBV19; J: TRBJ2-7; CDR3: CASSSLRDSSYEQYF
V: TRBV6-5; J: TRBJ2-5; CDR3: CASSYSPVGGETQYF
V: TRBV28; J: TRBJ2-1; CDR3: CASSAETRGGWSYNEQFF
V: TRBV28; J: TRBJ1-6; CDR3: CASTPTGSYNSPLHF
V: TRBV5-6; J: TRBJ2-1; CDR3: CASSLRLAGINEQFF
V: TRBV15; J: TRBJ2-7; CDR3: CASSRAFPTSEQYF
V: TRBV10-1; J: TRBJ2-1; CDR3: CASSEPGQGYNEQFF
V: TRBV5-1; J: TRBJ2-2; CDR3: CASSFPGSGSTNTGELFF
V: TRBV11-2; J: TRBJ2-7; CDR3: CASSLRGLTFLKGEQYF
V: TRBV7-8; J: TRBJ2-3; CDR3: CASSLAPGGTDTQYF
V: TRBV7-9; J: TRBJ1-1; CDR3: CASSGGQGASEEAFF
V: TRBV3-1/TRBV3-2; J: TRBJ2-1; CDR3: CASSQVTSGRAWDEQFF
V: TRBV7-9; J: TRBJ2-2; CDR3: CASSNRELFF
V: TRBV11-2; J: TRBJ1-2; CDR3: CASSLVAPGTANYGYTF
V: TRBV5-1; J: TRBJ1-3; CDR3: CASSSGTDSGNTIYF
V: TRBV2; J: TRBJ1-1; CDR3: CASSLESTANTEAFF
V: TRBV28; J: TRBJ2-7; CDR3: CASSPRHEQYF
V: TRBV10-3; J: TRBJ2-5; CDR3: CAIRQREGQTQYF
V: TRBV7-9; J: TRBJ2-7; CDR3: CASSFGLAENYEQYF
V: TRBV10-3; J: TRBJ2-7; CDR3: CAISGRTSRTYEQYF
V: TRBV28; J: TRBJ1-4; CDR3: CASSPPWAATNEKLFF